This entry lists 28 T cell receptor beta chains sequenced from one sample in a study of T cells in Graves' hyperthyroidism and ophthalmopathy. TCR beta CDR3 region amplification was performed from RNA transcripts. An initial round of RT-PCR targeting the TCR CDR3 relied on the HTBI primer set. MiXCR, applied by TCRdb to the multiplex PCR reads, yields one record per CDR3 protein. The sample lists 360,000 or so distinct CDR3 sequences; approximately 18% were seen once. What was sequenced was blood. These receptors all stem from a woman aged 40 to 55 with Graves' ophthalmopathy.

The sample holds many counts of this clonotype. The rearrangement joins TRBV14 to TRBJ2-2; 10 bases match TRBD1. The CDR3 spans 17 residues. Germline CDR1 SGHDN, CDR2 FVKESK. Trimming cost V 2 bases and J 4 bases; bases outside gene matches: 7. The chain's CDR3 is CASSQPRTGGFTGELFF. The DNA of the CDR3 is TGTGCCAGCAGCCAACCTCGGACAGGGGGTTTCACCGGGGAGCTGTTTTTT.

This clonotype was observed at least ten times. The chain carries TRBV12-3 or TRBV12-4 and TRBJ2-2; TRBD1 aligns across 8 bases. With 5 bases clipped from V and 4 bases from J, the junction kept 15 bases outside the gene matches. CDR3 length equals 18 residues. The CDR3 nucleotides are TGTGCCAGCAGTGCCCGGACAGGGCGACTTCGCTTCACCGGGGAGCTGTTTTTT. This translates into CASSARTGRLRFTGELFF.

This clonotype was seen at least ten times. This chain links TRBV11-2 with TRBJ2-2; D possibly corresponds to TRBD2 (6 bases). Per germline, CDR1 SGHAT and CDR2 FQNNGV. The CDR3 totals 14 residues. Trimming stripped 5 bases from V and 4 bases from J, with 11 bases between. As DNA, the CDR3 is TGTGCCAGCAGCGCCCTCGGGAGCACCGGGGAGCTGTTTTTT. It translates to CASSALGSTGELFF.

This chain links TRBV27 with TRBJ1-2; 9 bases line up with TRBD1. The CDR3 is 17 residues long. Germline lookup yields CDR1 MNHEY and CDR2 SMNVEV (reference sequence). J gave up 0 bases and V 5 bases, and 10 bases lay outside the gene matches. The CDR3 is CASSALTGGQTNYGYTF. CDR3 bases: TGTGCCAGCAGTGCTCTAACAGGGGGCCAGACTAACTATGGCTACACCTTC.

The chain combines TRBV29-1 with TRBJ2-7; D remains unclear. Trimming shortened V by 3 bases and J by 4 bases, and 16 bases separated the two germline ends. CDR1 is SQVTM, CDR2 ANQGSEA, per germline. The CDR3 consists of 14 residues. CDR3 DNA: TGCAGCGTTGAGAATCCACGGAATACTTACGAGCAGTACTTC. As protein: CSVENPRNTYEQYF.

Ten or more counts support this clonotype. The chain couples TRBV19 to TRBJ1-1, with 7 positions matching TRBD1. This CDR3 has 16 amino acids. The germline CDR1 and CDR2 sequences are LNHDA and SQIVND (reference sequence). The V gene end was trimmed by 5 bases and the J gene end by 1 base; junction bases not matched to a gene: 10. For the CDR3, the DNA is TGTGCCAGTAGTGGAAGCCCGGGACAGAAGAACACTGAAGCTTTCTTT. Residues: CASSGSPGQKNTEAFF.

This clonotype was seen ten or more times. The V call is TRBV5-1, the J call TRBJ1-2, with D perhaps matching TRBD1 (5 bases). Trimming pared 0 bases from V and 6 bases from J, leaving 15 bases between. This CDR3 is 15 amino acids long. Germline CDR1 reads SGHRS; CDR2 reads YFSETQ. The chain's CDR3 is CASSLEGEMGHGYTF. In DNA, the CDR3 is TGCGCCAGCAGCTTGGAAGGGGAGATGGGTCATGGCTACACCTTC.

This clonotype has ten or more counts. This chain connects TRBV28 to TRBJ1-6, with D uncertain. CDR3 size: 15 residues. Germline-derived CDR1 and CDR2 are MDHEN and SYDVKM. With 2 bases removed from V and 9 bases from J, the gap between germline ends came to 14 bases. The CDR3, as DNA: TGTGCCAGCAGTTTAAGCGTCCTCGAAGGTTCACCCCTCCACTTT. This encodes CASSLSVLEGSPLHF.

This clonotype came up many times. The genes are TRBV27 and TRBJ2-2; D remains ambiguous. Between the trimmed V and J ends, which lost 4 bases and 5 bases, there was a span of 11 bases. The CDR3 is made up of 14 amino acids. Germline V gives CDR1 MNHEY, CDR2 SMNVEV (reference sequence). CDR3 DNA sequence: TGTGCCAGCAGTTCCCACATCCTTACCGGGGAGCTGTTTTTT. It translates to CASSSHILTGELFF.

This clonotype was seen at least ten times. This chain joins TRBV25-1 and TRBJ2-7; 9 bases are a match to TRBD2. With V trimmed by 1 base and J by 0 bases, 1 base remained unmatched. This CDR3 is 15 amino acids long. Germline assignment: CDR1 MGHDK and CDR2 SYGVNS. CDR3 sequence (DNA): TGTGCCAGCAGTGAATCTAGCGGGACCTCCTACGAGCAGTACTTC. It encodes CASSESSGTSYEQYF.

This clonotype has at least ten counts. The chain uses TRBV5-1 and TRBJ2-5; 10 bases match TRBD1. This CDR3 region has 17 residues. The trim removed 0 bases at V and 4 bases at J, leaving 9 bases unmatched. Germline V lookup: CDR1 SGHRS, CDR2 YFSETQ. CDR3 protein: CASSLVSGGDRGETQYF. The CDR3 DNA reads as TGCGCCAGCAGCTTGGTCAGTGGCGGGGACAGGGGAGAGACCCAGTACTTC.

The table lists this clonotype with many counts. The chain combines TRBV6-5 with TRBJ1-2; 8 bases agree with TRBD1. This CDR3 contains 17 residues. The germline V gene has CDR1 MNHEY and CDR2 SVGAGI. The ends lost 2 bases at V and 5 bases at J; junction bases unmatched: 13. CDR3 sequence reads: CASSYRAGQGALYGYTF. CDR3 nucleotides: TGTGCCAGCAGTTACCGAGCGGGCCAGGGGGCTTTGTATGGCTACACCTTC.

Many counts were recorded for this clonotype. This chain connects TRBV25-1 to TRBJ2-2, with a weak D call TRBD2 (6 bases). Germline CDR1 and CDR2: MGHDK and SYGVNS. V was trimmed by 1 base and J by 7 bases, leaving 10 bases between them. The CDR3 contains 14 residues. The CDR3 spells CASSEWGVSGELFF. The CDR3 DNA follows: TGTGCCAGCAGTGAATGGGGGGTTAGCGGGGAGCTGTTTTTT.

Concerning this clonotype: This may arise from a read error, as a much more abundant clone is one base away. V is TRBV27 and J is TRBJ1-1; D uncertain. The germline V gene has CDR1 MNHEY and CDR2 SMNVEV (reference sequence). This CDR3 comprises 18 residues. The CDR3 region is CARSFGSFRGKDSGEAFF. CDR3 sequence (DNA): TGTGCCCGCAGTTTTGGGAGTTTTCGTGGGAAGGATAGTGGTGAAGCTTTCTTT.

This chain connects TRBV30 to TRBJ1-6, with D possibly being TRBD1 (5 bases). Between the trimmed V and J ends, which lost 3 bases and 6 bases, there was a span of 15 bases. The CDR3 extends over 15 amino acids. The V gene's germline CDR1 is GTSNPN and CDR2 SVGIG (reference sequence). DNA of the CDR3: TGTGCCTGGAGCGGGGGAGGACTCGGTAATTCACCCCTCCACTTT. This encodes CAWSGGGLGNSPLHF.

The sample holds many counts of this clonotype. The CDR3 protein is CSVCYRVNTEAFF. In nucleotides, the CDR3 is TGCAGCGTTTGTTACAGAGTGAACACTGAAGCTTTCTTT. This chain uses TRBV29-1 with TRBJ1-1, with unresolved D. The CDR3 is made up of 13 amino acids. V lost 5 bases and J 0 bases, leaving 10 bases between the germline ends. The germline gives CDR1 SQVTM, CDR2 ANQGSEA.

This clonotype was found many times. The chain has TRBV20-1 and TRBJ1-1; D possibly corresponds to TRBD1 (6 bases). In germline, CDR1 is DFQATT, CDR2 SNEGSKA (reference sequence). The V end lost 0 bases, the J end lost 0 bases, and 14 bases lay between the germline ends. The CDR3 loop spans 16 amino acids. CDR3 amino acids: CSARDDRFGMNTEAFF. The CDR3 DNA reads TGCAGTGCTAGAGATGACAGGTTTGGGATGAACACTGAAGCTTTCTTT.

There are many counts of this clonotype. This chain uses TRBV29-1 with TRBJ2-5, with D unclear. V was trimmed by 7 bases and J by 4 bases, leaving 10 bases between them. The germline CDR1 and CDR2 sequences are SQVTM and ANQGSEA. CDR3 size: 11 residues. This CDR3 is CSGGEAETQYF. CDR3 coding DNA: TGCAGCGGAGGTGAGGCAGAGACCCAGTACTTC.

Concerning this clonotype: Without the conserved terminal phenylalanine or tryptophan, this CDR3 likely stems from a read error. This sequence joins TRBV6-5 and TRBJ1-2; TRBD1 agrees at 8 bases. The CDR3 covers 13 residues. Germline trimming cut 3 bases from V and 4 bases from J; bases unmatched to any gene: 1. The germline V gene has CDR1 MNHEY and CDR2 SVGAGI. The CDR3 sequence: CASSYTGGYGYTI. The DNA of the CDR3 is TGTGCCAGCAGTTATACAGGGGGCTATGGCTACACCATC.

The V and J genes are TRBV5-1 and TRBJ2-3; TRBD2 agrees at 10 bases. The ends lost 0 bases at V and 6 bases at J; junction bases unmatched: 4. The CDR3 has 15 residues. CDR1 SGHRS and CDR2 YFSETQ come from the germline V gene. In nucleotides, the CDR3 is TGCGCCAGCAGCTTGGCCGCTAGCGGGAGTGATACGCAGTATTTT. Amino acids: CASSLAASGSDTQYF.

This chain connects TRBV28 to TRBJ2-7; 15 nucleotides align to TRBD2. Trimming at V came to 6 bases and at J to 5 bases, leaving 11 bases not matched to a gene. Germline V CDR1 and CDR2: MDHEN, SYDVKM. The CDR3 spans 17 residues. The CDR3 protein is CASSLAEGLAGGHEQYF. The CDR3 DNA is TGTGCCAGCAGCTTAGCGGAAGGACTAGCGGGAGGGCACGAGCAGTACTTC.

This clonotype was observed many times. The chain combines TRBV2 with TRBJ2-7; 11 bases line up with TRBD2. J lost 6 bases, V lost 4 bases, and 5 bases had no gene match. CDR3 length: 14 amino acids. Per the germline V gene, CDR1 is SNHLY and CDR2 is FYNNEI. CDR3 nucleotides: TGTGCCAGCAGTGGAACTAGCGGGAGTATCGAGCAGTACTTC. It is translated as CASSGTSGSIEQYF.

This clonotype was recorded many times. The chain combines TRBV9 with TRBJ2-3, with D hard to call. CDR3 size: 13 residues. Germline CDR1 SGDLS, CDR2 YYNGEE. Trimming stripped 4 bases from V and 3 bases from J, with 9 bases between. The CDR3 sequence is CASSFSRTDTQYF. CDR3 in DNA: TGTGCCAGCAGCTTTTCCCGGACAGATACGCAGTATTTT.

This clonotype was observed many times. Mismatch with germline at one junction end may stem from a read error. This chain links TRBV28 with TRBJ2-4, with 7 bases aligning to TRBD1. Germline-derived CDR1 and CDR2 are MDHEN and SYDVKM. The CDR3 runs 14 residues. The chain's CDR3 is CASNLRGRMDIQYF. For the CDR3, the DNA is TGTGCCAGCAATTTAAGGGGGCGAATGGACATTCAGTACTTC.

In regard to this clonotype: A clone one base away is much larger, so this may be a read error. The chain has TRBV6-5 and TRBJ2-7; 9 bases are shared with TRBD2. V lost 6 bases to trimming and J lost 6 bases; unmatched junction nucleotides: 15. The CDR3 runs to 16 residues. Germline-derived CDR1 and CDR2 are MNHEY and SVGAGI. Written as DNA, the CDR3 is TGTGCCAGCAGCTTAGGAGGGGCTAGCGGGAAACCCGAGCAGTACTTC. Amino acids: CASSLGGASGKPEQYF.

This clonotype has at least ten counts. V gene TRBV11-2 combines with J gene TRBJ2-2; D is ambiguous. The V end lost 4 bases, the J end lost 4 bases, and 16 bases lay between the germline ends. This CDR3 is built from 16 residues. Germline CDR1 SGHAT, CDR2 FQNNGV. The CDR3 spells CASSSRWDLPTGELFF. CDR3 nucleotides: TGTGCCAGCAGCTCCCGGTGGGATCTACCCACCGGGGAGCTGTTTTTT.

The sample holds many counts of this clonotype. V is TRBV7-9 and J is TRBJ2-7, with D perhaps matching TRBD1 (5 bases). V lost 4 bases, J lost 6 bases, and 10 bases lay in between. The germline gives CDR1 SEHNR, CDR2 FQNEAQ (reference sequence). This CDR3 is 12 amino acids long. The CDR3 nucleotides are TGTGCCAGCAGCTCCGGACACCTCGAGCAGTACTTC. Its translation: CASSSGHLEQYF.

Ten or more counts support this clonotype. The chain has TRBV29-1 and TRBJ1-2; TRBD1 aligns across 8 bases. The CDR3 contains 11 residues. With V trimmed by 7 bases and J by 8 bases, 6 bases remained unmatched. Germline V gene lookup returns CDR1 SQVTM and CDR2 ANQGSEA. CDR3 DNA: TGCAGCGGGACAGGGTCGGAAGGCTACACCTTC. It is translated as CSGTGSEGYTF.